The rows below give T cell receptor beta chains drawn from one sample of a study of T cells after posttransplantation cyclophosphamide. Profiling relied on immunoSEQ multiplex PCR, and the TCRdb table lists in-frame clones only, not all of them. This sample has 30,000 or so clones, with under 95% found just once. The specimen was naive CD4+ T cells sorted from PBMCs. The receptors originated from a woman aged 60-75 years in good health, CMV-negative, and a related stem cell transplant donor. The CDR3 runs from the conserved cysteine through the conserved F or W. D genes are given only for firm matches. Not all rows give a size; the values are once, few, many and, for expanded clones, a class.

d_call: TRBD2
clone_size: NA
v_call: TRBV5-6
j_call: TRBJ2-7
cdr3_aa: CASSSRLAGELFGQYF
cdr3_nt: TGTGCCAGCAGCTCTAGACTAGCGGGAGAACTATTCGGGCAGTACTTC

d_call: TRBD2
clone_size: NA
v_call: TRBV27
j_call: TRBJ2-7
cdr3_aa: CASSPIAGGRDEQYF
cdr3_nt: TGTGCCAGCAGTCCGATAGCGGGGGGGCGGGACGAGCAGTACTTC

d_call: TRBD1
clone_size: NA
v_call: TRBV7-2
j_call: TRBJ2-7
cdr3_aa: CASSPDRGPNYEQYF
cdr3_nt: TGTGCCAGCAGCCCCGACAGGGGCCCGAACTACGAGCAGTACTTC

d_call: NA
clone_size: NA
v_call: TRBV7-9
j_call: TRBJ1-4
cdr3_aa: CASTWAKGNEKLFF
cdr3_nt: TGTGCCAGCACCTGGGCTAAAGGAAATGAAAAACTGTTTTTT

d_call: NA
clone_size: NA
v_call: TRBV5-1
j_call: TRBJ1-3
cdr3_aa: CASSWGDSGNTIYF
cdr3_nt: TGCGCCAGCAGCTGGGGGGACTCTGGAAACACCATATATTTT

d_call: TRBD2
clone_size: once
v_call: TRBV4-3
j_call: TRBJ2-2
cdr3_aa: CASSLAGGTGELFF
cdr3_nt: TGCGCCAGCAGCTTAGCGGGGGGAACCGGGGAGCTGTTTTTT

d_call: TRBD2
clone_size: NA
v_call: TRBV30
j_call: TRBJ2-7
cdr3_aa: CAWSVRGVGSLSYEQYF
cdr3_nt: TGTGCCTGGAGTGTACGGGGGGTAGGGAGCCTAAGCTACGAGCAGTACTTC

d_call: NA
clone_size: NA
v_call: TRBV2
j_call: TRBJ1-3
cdr3_aa: CASSENRAGNTIYF
cdr3_nt: TGTGCCAGCAGTGAGAACAGGGCTGGAAACACCATATATTTT

d_call: NA
clone_size: NA
v_call: TRBV30
j_call: TRBJ1-5
cdr3_aa: CAWSVAYQPQHF
cdr3_nt: TGTGCCTGGAGTGTAGCTTATCAGCCCCAGCATTTT

d_call: TRBD1
clone_size: NA
v_call: TRBV28
j_call: TRBJ2-7
cdr3_aa: CASSLLGTGSYEQYF
cdr3_nt: TGTGCCAGCAGTCTCCTCGGGACAGGGTCCTACGAGCAGTACTTC

d_call: NA
clone_size: NA
v_call: TRBV19
j_call: TRBJ1-5
cdr3_aa: CASLTGGRSNQPQHF
cdr3_nt: TGTGCCAGCCTAACGGGGGGAAGGAGCAATCAGCCCCAGCATTTT

d_call: TRBD1
clone_size: NA
v_call: TRBV7-8
j_call: TRBJ1-2
cdr3_aa: CASSSGQGFGGYTF
cdr3_nt: TGTGCCAGCAGCTCGGGACAGGGTTTCGGTGGCTACACCTTC

d_call: NA
clone_size: NA
v_call: TRBV4-1
j_call: TRBJ2-1
cdr3_aa: CASSRGLLDNEQFF
cdr3_nt: TGCGCCAGCAGTCGGGGACTTTTGGACAATGAGCAGTTCTTC

d_call: NA
clone_size: NA
v_call: TRBV7-3
j_call: TRBJ2-2
cdr3_aa: CASSPQRLLTNTGELFF
cdr3_nt: TGTGCCAGCAGCCCCCAACGACTGCTAACGAACACCGGGGAGCTGTTTTTT

d_call: TRBD2
clone_size: NA
v_call: TRBV7-9
j_call: TRBJ2-6
cdr3_aa: CASSLKRGAGANVLTF
cdr3_nt: TGTGCCAGCAGCTTAAAACGGGGGGCTGGGGCCAACGTCCTGACTTTC

d_call: NA
clone_size: NA
v_call: TRBV19
j_call: TRBJ1-1
cdr3_aa: CASSIVGMNTEAFF
cdr3_nt: TGTGCCAGTAGTATAGTGGGCATGAACACTGAAGCTTTCTTT

d_call: NA
clone_size: NA
v_call: TRBV4-3
j_call: TRBJ1-2
cdr3_aa: CASSQDNKGVGYTF
cdr3_nt: TGCGCCAGCAGCCAAGATAATAAGGGGGTCGGCTACACCTTC

d_call: TRBD1
clone_size: NA
v_call: TRBV30
j_call: TRBJ1-1
cdr3_aa: CASQGGTEAFF
cdr3_nt: TGTGCCTCCCAGGGGGGCACTGAAGCTTTCTTT

d_call: NA
clone_size: few
v_call: TRBV18
j_call: TRBJ2-3
cdr3_aa: CASSPIRDNTDTQYF
cdr3_nt: TGTGCCAGCTCACCCATCCGGGACAACACAGATACGCAGTATTTT

d_call: TRBD1
clone_size: once
v_call: TRBV5-1
j_call: TRBJ2-5
cdr3_aa: CASSLWGQGQETQYF
cdr3_nt: TGCGCCAGCAGCTTGTGGGGACAGGGGCAGGAGACCCAGTACTTC

d_call: NA
clone_size: few
v_call: TRBV10-3
j_call: TRBJ1-5
cdr3_aa: CAISEDLGLDSQHF
cdr3_nt: TGTGCCATCAGTGAAGACCTGGGGCTCGATTCCCAGCATTTT

d_call: NA
clone_size: NA
v_call: TRBV12-5
j_call: TRBJ2-2
cdr3_aa: CASGLAPSQTRGTGELFF
cdr3_nt: TGTGCTAGTGGTTTGGCCCCATCCCAAACCCGGGGGACCGGGGAGCTGTTTTTT

d_call: NA
clone_size: once
v_call: TRBV9
j_call: TRBJ2-3
cdr3_aa: CASSSSVSSAADTQYF
cdr3_nt: TGTGCCAGCAGCTCTAGCGTTTCTAGCGCGGCAGATACGCAGTATTTT

d_call: TRBD1
clone_size: medium-sized
v_call: TRBV6-5
j_call: TRBJ1-3
cdr3_aa: CASRTGTAGNTIYF
cdr3_nt: TGTGCCAGCAGAACTGGGACAGCAGGAAACACCATATATTTT

d_call: TRBD2
clone_size: NA
v_call: TRBV19
j_call: TRBJ2-3
cdr3_aa: CASSGGPGDTQYF
cdr3_nt: TGTGCCAGTTCGGGAGGGCCAGGAGATACGCAGTATTTT

d_call: NA
clone_size: once
v_call: TRBV19
j_call: TRBJ1-6
cdr3_aa: CASSASDGRGSPLHF
cdr3_nt: TGTGCCAGTAGTGCTTCGGACGGTCGCGGGTCACCCCTCCACTTT

d_call: TRBD1
clone_size: NA
v_call: TRBV11-3
j_call: TRBJ1-1
cdr3_aa: CASSSDRADTEAFF
cdr3_nt: TGTGCCAGCAGCTCGGACAGGGCGGACACTGAAGCTTTCTTT

d_call: NA
clone_size: NA
v_call: TRBV19
j_call: TRBJ1-2
cdr3_aa: CASSPSKGALSGYTF
cdr3_nt: TGTGCCAGTAGCCCCTCCAAAGGGGCGCTGTCTGGCTACACCTTC

d_call: TRBD1
clone_size: NA
v_call: TRBV27
j_call: TRBJ1-5
cdr3_aa: CASSLRGQGPQPQHF
cdr3_nt: TGTGCCAGCAGTTTAAGGGGACAGGGCCCCCAGCCCCAGCATTTT

d_call: TRBD1
clone_size: NA
v_call: TRBV7-8
j_call: TRBJ1-6
cdr3_aa: CASSFGTGRTPLHF
cdr3_nt: TGTGCCAGCAGCTTCGGGACAGGGAGAACACCCCTCCACTTT

d_call: NA
clone_size: NA
v_call: TRBV5-5
j_call: TRBJ2-3
cdr3_aa: CASSPQTDTQYF
cdr3_nt: TGTGCCAGCAGCCCCCAAACAGATACGCAGTATTTT

d_call: NA
clone_size: once
v_call: TRBV7-9
j_call: TRBJ1-2
cdr3_aa: CASSGAHGYTF
cdr3_nt: TGTGCCAGCAGCGGGGCTCATGGCTACACCTTC

d_call: TRBD1
clone_size: NA
v_call: TRBV6-5
j_call: TRBJ2-5
cdr3_aa: CASSYVGQGDQETQYF
cdr3_nt: TGTGCCAGCAGTTATGTCGGACAGGGAGACCAAGAGACCCAGTACTTC

d_call: TRBD1
clone_size: NA
v_call: TRBV18
j_call: TRBJ1-1
cdr3_aa: CASSPQGAGQRAFF
cdr3_nt: TGTGCCAGCTCACCACAGGGGGCCGGGCAACGGGCTTTCTTT

d_call: TRBD1
clone_size: NA
v_call: TRBV28
j_call: TRBJ2-3
cdr3_aa: CASSVTGAIDTQYF
cdr3_nt: TGTGCCAGCAGTGTTACAGGGGCCATAGATACGCAGTATTTT

d_call: NA
clone_size: NA
v_call: TRBV2
j_call: TRBJ1-4
cdr3_aa: CASKWQGSEKLFF
cdr3_nt: TGTGCCAGCAAGTGGCAGGGAAGTGAAAAACTGTTTTTT

d_call: NA
clone_size: NA
v_call: TRBV28
j_call: TRBJ2-2
cdr3_aa: CASSLAGTGELFF
cdr3_nt: TGTGCCAGCTCCTTGGCGGGCACCGGGGAGCTGTTTTTT

d_call: NA
clone_size: NA
v_call: TRBV5-1
j_call: TRBJ1-2
cdr3_aa: CASSLQVESPGYTF
cdr3_nt: TGCGCCAGCAGCTTGCAGGTCGAGTCTCCCGGCTACACCTTC

d_call: TRBD1
clone_size: NA
v_call: TRBV19
j_call: TRBJ1-5
cdr3_aa: CASSSPGTGGNQPQHF
cdr3_nt: TGTGCCAGTAGTTCCCCGGGGACAGGCGGCAATCAGCCCCAGCATTTT

d_call: TRBD1
clone_size: NA
v_call: TRBV27
j_call: TRBJ1-3
cdr3_aa: CASSLSWTGRGNTIYF
cdr3_nt: TGTGCCAGCAGTTTATCCTGGACAGGCCGTGGAAACACCATATATTTT

d_call: TRBD1
clone_size: once
v_call: TRBV4-3
j_call: TRBJ1-2
cdr3_aa: CASSPRTGDGYTF
cdr3_nt: TGCGCCAGCAGCCCAAGGACAGGGGATGGCTACACCTTC

d_call: NA
clone_size: NA
v_call: TRBV7-2
j_call: TRBJ2-6
cdr3_aa: CASSPQGSGANVLTF
cdr3_nt: TGTGCCAGCAGCCCCCAGGGATCTGGGGCCAACGTCCTGACTTTC

d_call: NA
clone_size: NA
v_call: TRBV2
j_call: TRBJ1-1
cdr3_aa: CASSEQGGNTEAFF
cdr3_nt: TGTGCCAGCAGTGAACAAGGGGGGAACACTGAAGCTTTCTTT

d_call: NA
clone_size: NA
v_call: TRBV2
j_call: TRBJ1-5
cdr3_aa: CASSDFGLSNQPQHF
cdr3_nt: TGTGCCAGCAGTGATTTTGGTCTAAGCAATCAGCCCCAGCATTTT

d_call: NA
clone_size: NA
v_call: TRBV19
j_call: TRBJ1-5
cdr3_aa: CASRDSNQPQHF
cdr3_nt: TGTGCCTCGCGGGATAGCAATCAGCCCCAGCATTTT

d_call: NA
clone_size: NA
v_call: TRBV30
j_call: TRBJ1-1
cdr3_aa: CAWAGTTLFVNTEAFF
cdr3_nt: TGTGCCTGGGCCGGGACAACCCTTTTCGTGAACACTGAAGCTTTCTTT

d_call: NA
clone_size: NA
v_call: TRBV19
j_call: TRBJ2-1
cdr3_aa: CASSTAALSRYNEQFF
cdr3_nt: TGTGCCAGTAGTACAGCGGCCCTATCGAGATACAATGAGCAGTTCTTC

d_call: TRBD1
clone_size: NA
v_call: TRBV25-1
j_call: TRBJ1-2
cdr3_aa: CASSGTGGSGGYTF
cdr3_nt: TGTGCCAGCAGTGGAACAGGGGGCTCCGGTGGCTACACCTTC